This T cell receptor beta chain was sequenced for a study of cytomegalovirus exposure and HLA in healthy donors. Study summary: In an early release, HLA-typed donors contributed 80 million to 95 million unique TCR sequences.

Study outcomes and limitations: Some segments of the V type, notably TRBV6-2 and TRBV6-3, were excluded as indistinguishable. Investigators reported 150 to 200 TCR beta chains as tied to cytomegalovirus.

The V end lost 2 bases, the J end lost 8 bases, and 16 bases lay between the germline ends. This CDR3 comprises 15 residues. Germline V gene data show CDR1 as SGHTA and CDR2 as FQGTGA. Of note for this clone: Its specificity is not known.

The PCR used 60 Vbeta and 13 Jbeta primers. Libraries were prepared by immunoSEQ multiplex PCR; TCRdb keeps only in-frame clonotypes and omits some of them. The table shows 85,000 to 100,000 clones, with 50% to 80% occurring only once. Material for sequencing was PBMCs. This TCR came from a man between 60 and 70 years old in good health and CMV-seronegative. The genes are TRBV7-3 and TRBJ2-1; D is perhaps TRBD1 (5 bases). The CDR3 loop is CASSLLQGKGDEQFF. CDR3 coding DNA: TGTGCCAGCAGCTTACTCCAGGGTAAGGGCGATGAGCAGTTCTTC.